This entry is about one T cell receptor beta chain. The CDR3 extends over 15 amino acids. Germline CDR1 and CDR2: LGHNA and YSLEER. V was clipped by 2 bases and J by 3 bases, with 13 bases between them. The data originate from a study of cytomegalovirus exposure and HLA in healthy donors. 13 Jbeta primers and 60 Vbeta primers were used for the PCR. Some clones are missing from TCRdb's copy, which holds only in-frame ones; the method was immunoSEQ multiplex PCR. The profile shows over 110,000 clones, about 79% of them singletons. This receptor was identified in a male donor in good health and CMV-seronegative. The sequenced material came from PBMCs. V usage is TRBV4-3 and J usage is TRBJ2-5, with D tentatively TRBD1 (5 bases). The CDR3 nucleotides are TGCGCCAGCAGCCAAATATGGCAGGACAAAGAGACCCAGTACTTC. Its protein is CASSQIWQDKETQYF.